A single T cell receptor (beta chain) is shown here with its context. Its target antigen remains unknown. No base quality values were provided; no much bigger clone lies one nucleotide off. FACS was used to sort CD4+ or CD8+ cells into naive T cells (CD45RA+) and memory T cells (CD45RO+). The T cells used for TCR sequencing were obtained from a couple of healthy control subjects. Sorted T cell subsets that were not stimulated were used as baseline controls for the mixed lymphocyte reactions. The Qiagen DNeasy Blood & Tissue Kit was used to extract genomic DNA. This entry comes from a study of regulatory dendritic cells for organ transplantation (dated by TCRdb to 2017 to 2019). General notes on the study: Sorted naive and memory CD4+ and CD8+ T cells had their TCRbeta repertoires sequenced both before and after allostimulation with either regulatory or mature dendritic cells.

The TCRbeta CDR3 regions were amplified in a multiplexed two-step PCR with Vbeta-specific forward primers and Jbeta-specific reverse primers. Through the immunoSEQ service, the TCRbeta libraries were run on an Illumina instrument for sequencing. In the original analysis: IMGT annotation was used to assign V, D and J genes, and synthetic CDR3 analogues were used to correct counts for multiplex PCR bias. In the immunoSEQ Analyzer, repertoire clonality was calculated as one minus normalized Shannon entropy. Clonal expansion was defined using Fisher's exact test with Benjamini-Hochberg false discovery rate control and a two-tailed threshold of P<0.01. TCRdb holds this immuneACCESS table with in-frame rearrangements only. Some clones are missing; in checked studies, unresolved V genes explain under half, and the rest has no known cause. V and J calls and clone size are those listed in that table; D and trimming were worked out from the DNA. The sample records roughly 27,000 clones, roughly 84% of which are singletons. The top ten clones comprise around 0.38% of the sample.

V lost 0 bases and J lost 1 base; the stretch between them is 15 bases long. The germline V gene encodes CDR1 PRHDT and CDR2 FYEKMQ (reference sequence). The CDR3 runs 17 residues from the cysteine to the phenylalanine. This entry keeps only the CDR3 DNA: 51 bases, framed from base 1. The full study reports these points: Among the resting subsets, memory CD8+ T cells contained the most alloreactive TCR clonotypes. In both subjects, allostimulation led to expansion of memory CD8+ clones, though the expansion induced by regulatory dendritic cells appeared to be more limited than that induced by mature dendritic cells. Repertoires were highly diverse in naive CD4+ and CD8+ T cells, less diverse in memory cells, and most oligoclonal in memory CD8+ cells. Sequencing was done in only a couple of subjects, and the authors reported considerable heterogeneity between individuals in the alloreactive memory CD8+ T cell pool.

Sequencing was done on a sample of naive CD8+ T cells from blood. The label giving this sample's cell subset or site can be read as: CD45RA+ naive T cells. This sequence uses TRBV13 and TRBJ1-1; the D segment cannot be called with confidence. This receptor was taken from a human donor in good health. The DNA sequence is given as TGTGCCAGCAGCTTAGGCCGCGGAGGCCTTGAGAACACTGAAGCTTTCTTT. It is translated as CASSLGRGGLENTEAFF.